One sample yielded the 20 T cell receptor beta chains listed below, sequenced in a study of T cell repertoires in cytomegalovirus infection. TCRdb passed the reads through MiXCR, listing each CDR3 protein once. The table includes 340,000 or so distinct CDR3 sequences, around 25% detected once. No antigen is known for these receptors. The material was cultured PBMCs, obtained from culture after CMV antigen stimulation. These receptors all stem from a human donor in good health (CMV status not recorded). Some clones in this sample may be carry-over from other donors' samples.

The chain has TRBV6-5 and TRBJ2-7; D is ambiguous. Germline CDR1 reads MNHEY; CDR2 reads SVGAGI. V was trimmed by 0 bases and J by 4 bases, leaving 13 bases between them. The CDR3 covers 15 residues. The CDR3 loop reads CASSYSIGSHYEQYF. The CDR3 DNA sequence: TGTGCCAGCAGTTACTCGATAGGTAGCCATTACGAGCAGTACTTC.

In this sample, this clonotype turned up once. CDR3 bases: TGCAGCGTTGGCGGACAGGGAGACATTCAGTACTTC. Translation gives CSVGGQGDIQYF. The chain combines TRBV29-1 with TRBJ2-4; TRBD1 matches at 8 bases. There are 12 residues in the CDR3. J was trimmed by 8 bases and V by 4 bases; bases with no gene match: 4. The germline gives CDR1 SQVTM, CDR2 ANQGSEA.

This clonotype was seen ten or more times. The gene calls are TRBV7-2 and TRBJ1-5; a possible D gene is TRBD1 (5 bases). V was trimmed by 5 bases and J by 2 bases, leaving 16 bases between them. The length of the CDR3 is 16 residues. From germline, CDR1 is SGHTA and CDR2 FQGNSA. CDR3: CASSLGRGGGNQPQHF. CDR3 nucleotides: TGTGCCAGCAGCCTGGGACGGGGAGGGGGCAATCAGCCCCAGCATTTT.

Comments on this clonotype: A much larger clone differs by one base, so this may be a read error. Since no conserved phenylalanine or tryptophan closes the CDR3, a read error is the likely cause. V and J are TRBV7-8 and TRBJ2-7, with D unresolved. This CDR3 region has 14 residues. Germline V gene sequence: CDR1 SGHVS, CDR2 FQNEAQ. With 2 bases removed from V and 1 base from J, the gap between germline ends came to 9 bases. CDR3 in DNA: TGTGCCAGCAGCTTAAGCTACGGGTCCTACGAGCAGTACGCC. Encoded protein: CASSLSYGSYEQYA.

This clonotype showed up just a few times. The chain joins TRBV7-8 to TRBJ2-5, with D maybe TRBD2 (6 bases). This CDR3 region has 15 residues. Germline V CDR1 and CDR2: SGHVS, FQNEAQ. Between the trimmed V and J ends, which lost 5 bases and 4 bases, there was a span of 17 bases. The CDR3 reads CASSRGGERGETQYF. As DNA, the CDR3 is TGTGCCAGCAGCCGAGGCGGGGAAAGAGGAGAGACCCAGTACTTC.

The V call is TRBV28, the J call TRBJ2-5; 13 nucleotides match TRBD2. CDR1 is MDHEN, CDR2 SYDVKM, per germline. The J segment lost 7 bases and the V segment lost 5 bases, leaving 13 bases of the junction unmatched. The CDR3 totals 17 residues. The CDR3 spells CASSTEIGLAGVGTQYF. CDR3 DNA: TGTGCCAGCAGTACCGAAATAGGACTAGCGGGAGTTGGGACCCAGTACTTC.

The CDR3 here is CASRGLSNTEAFF. In nucleotides, the CDR3 is TGTGCCAGCAGAGGACTTTCAAACACTGAAGCTTTCTTT. This chain uses TRBV6-6 with TRBJ1-1; D gene ambiguous. Germline V gene data show CDR1 as MNHNY and CDR2 as SVGAGI (reference sequence). V lost 6 bases to trimming and J lost 2 bases, with 10 bases between them. The CDR3 is made up of 13 amino acids.

The sample holds a few counts of this clonotype. The CDR3 loop reads CAWRAMSPPLHF. Written as DNA, the CDR3 is TGTGCCTGGAGGGCTATGAGTCCACCCCTCCACTTT. This sequence joins TRBV30 and TRBJ1-6; D gene ambiguous. The CDR3 length is 12 residues. The V and J ends lost 3 bases and 11 bases respectively, with 11 bases between them. Per germline, CDR1 GTSNPN and CDR2 SVGIG (reference sequence).

The V call is TRBV6-6, the J call TRBJ2-1; no firm D call. V shed 9 bases and J shed 4 bases, with 19 bases lying between them. This CDR3 region has 15 residues. CDR1 and CDR2 from the germline V gene are MNHNY and SVGAGI (reference sequence). Here the CDR3 DNA reads TGTGCCAGTATATTGGAGACACCCCTTTACAATGAGCAGTTCTTC. Translating gives CASILETPLYNEQFF.

CDR3 sequence (DNA): TGTGCCAGCAGCTTAGCGCCGAACAGCCCGAATGAGCAGTTCTTC. Translated: CASSLAPNSPNEQFF. The rearrangement uses TRBV7-6 and TRBJ2-1, with D unclear. V lost 0 bases to trimming and J lost 7 bases, with 13 bases between them. CDR1 and CDR2 (germline): SGHVS, FNYEAQ. This CDR3 region has 15 residues.

The genes are TRBV6-1 and TRBJ1-5; D possibly corresponds to TRBD1 (5 bases). The V end lost 8 bases, the J end lost 10 bases, and 24 bases lay between the germline ends. The length of the CDR3 is 15 residues. CDR1 and CDR2 from the germline V gene are MNHNS and SASEGT. For the CDR3, the DNA is TGTGCCAGCGGGCCGGCCCCGGGACGGTCGGGCCCCCAGCATTTT. Translating gives CASGPAPGRSGPQHF.

CDR3 nucleotides: TGTGCCAGCAGTGTCAACCGTAATCAGCCCCAGCATTTT. Protein: CASSVNRNQPQHF. The gene calls are TRBV28 and TRBJ1-5; D call uncertain. Germline V gene data show CDR1 as MDHEN and CDR2 as SYDVKM. The CDR3 is 13 amino acids. Trimming stripped 5 bases from V and 4 bases from J, with 9 bases between. The full variable domain, rest sourced from reference TRBV28 and TRBJ1-5, is DVKVTQSSRYLVKRTGEKVFLECVQDMDHENMFWYRQDPGLGLRLIYFSYDVKMKEKGDIPEGYSVSREKKERFSLILESASTNQTSMYLCASSVNRNQPQHFGDGTRLSIL.

This clonotype was counted a few times. The chain employs TRBV12-3 or TRBV12-4 and TRBJ1-2; D is uncertain. Deletions cut 7 bases from V and 1 base from J, with 13 bases between. This CDR3 has 14 amino acids. The CDR3 loop reads CASTLMRSNYGYTF. CDR3 coding DNA: TGTGCCAGCACCCTCATGCGGAGTAACTATGGCTACACCTTC.

The CDR3 spells CASSPPRRGEQFF. CDR3 sequence (DNA): TGTGCCAGCAGTCCTCCGCGGCGGGGTGAGCAGTTCTTC. This chain connects TRBV28 to TRBJ2-1, with D possibly TRBD2 on 6 matching bases. The V gene's germline CDR1 is MDHEN and CDR2 SYDVKM. Trimming pared 5 bases from V and 9 bases from J, leaving 14 bases between. CDR3 length equals 13 residues.

The chain is built from TRBV28 and TRBJ2-2, with D unclear. Germline V gene lookup returns CDR1 MDHEN and CDR2 SYDVKM. Trimming cost V 6 bases and J 0 bases, with 11 bases left between them. The CDR3 is 15 amino acids. The CDR3 region is CASSSWPSNTGELFF. The CDR3 nucleotides are TGTGCCAGCAGCTCTTGGCCTTCGAACACCGGGGAGCTGTTTTTT. The whole variable domain, filled in from reference TRBV28 and TRBJ2-2, reads DVKVTQSSRYLVKRTGEKVFLECVQDMDHENMFWYRQDPGLGLRLIYFSYDVKMKEKGDIPEGYSVSREKKERFSLILESASTNQTSMYLCASSSWPSNTGELFFGEGSRLTVL.

This clonotype was found many times. J is TRBJ1-1 and V is TRBV6-1; D unresolved. Trimming cost V 8 bases and J 1 base, with 14 bases left between them. The CDR3 contains 14 residues. Germline V gene lookup returns CDR1 MNHNS and CDR2 SASEGT. The CDR3 DNA is TGTGCCAGCCGGATAAGAACGGAGAACACTGAAGCTTTCTTT. This gives the protein CASRIRTENTEAFF.

This clonotype has a handful of counts. V gene TRBV11-3 combines with J gene TRBJ2-1; D not resolved. The CDR3 has 16 residues. Germline lookup yields CDR1 SGHNT and CDR2 YENEEA. Deletions cut 3 bases from V and 0 bases from J, with 12 bases between. The DNA for the CDR3 is TGTGCCAGCAGCTTGACGCTCGGATCCTCCTACAATGAGCAGTTCTTC. Its protein is CASSLTLGSSYNEQFF.

Many counts were recorded for this clonotype. This rearrangement joins TRBV5-1 to TRBJ2-5, with 9 bases identical to TRBD1. Germline CDR1 reads SGHRS; CDR2 reads YFSETQ. V gave up 0 bases and J gave up 1 base; unmatched junction bases: 7. The CDR3 extends over 17 amino acids. The CDR3 coding sequence is TGCGCCAGCAGCTTGGCAGGGACAGGGTTTTTCCAAGAGACCCAGTACTTC. This codes for CASSLAGTGFFQETQYF.

This clonotype was seen many times. The CDR3 nucleotides read TGTGCCAGCAGTGATGGGGGGGGACCGGAGACCCAGTACTTC. It is translated as CASSDGGGPETQYF. The chain couples TRBV6-1 to TRBJ2-5; TRBD2 agrees at 7 bases. The CDR3 is 14 amino acids. The germline V gene encodes CDR1 MNHNS and CDR2 SASEGT. With V trimmed by 3 bases and J by 5 bases, 6 bases remained unmatched.

The chain has TRBV11-2 and TRBJ2-1; D is ambiguous. CDR3 length equals 15 residues. V was shortened by 1 base and J by 0 bases, with 7 bases between the two germline ends. Germline-derived CDR1 and CDR2 are SGHAT and FQNNGV. The CDR3 sequence: CASSLAKSSYNEQFF. In DNA, the CDR3 is TGTGCCAGCAGCTTAGCAAAGAGCTCCTACAATGAGCAGTTCTTC.